The next 15 T cell receptor beta chains were all read from a single sample in a study of cytomegalovirus exposure and HLA in healthy donors. In the PCR, 60 Vbeta and 13 Jbeta primers were used. Here immunoSEQ multiplex PCR was the method, and the copy in TCRdb shows in-frame clones only, minus some. The repertoire holds some 100,000 clones, with 70% to 80% as singletons. The sample comprised PBMCs. The receptors stem from a man aged 45-65 years in good health and CMV-seropositive.

V gene TRBV28 combines with J gene TRBJ2-7; D not resolved. CDR3 size: 12 residues. CDR1 and CDR2 from the germline V gene are MDHEN and SYDVKM. V gave up 6 bases and J gave up 2 bases, with 8 bases separating them. The DNA for the CDR3 is TGTGCCAGCAGACTAACTGCCTACGAGCAGTACTTC. Translating it yields CASRLTAYEQYF.

The CDR3 DNA reads TGTGCCAGTAGTGTAACGGGAAACACTGAAGCTTTCTTT. Its protein is CASSVTGNTEAFF. The chain carries TRBV19 and TRBJ1-1; D gene ambiguous. Between the trimmed V and J ends, which lost 5 bases and 2 bases, there was a span of 9 bases. Per the germline V gene, CDR1 is LNHDA and CDR2 is SQIVND (reference sequence). The CDR3 sequence is 13 residues long.

This chain uses TRBV4-3 with TRBJ2-3; D ambiguous. In germline, CDR1 is LGHNA, CDR2 YSLEER. There are 18 residues in the CDR3. V was trimmed by 0 bases and J by 4 bases, leaving 20 bases between them. This CDR3 reads CASSQDLGDTHNPDTQYF. DNA for the CDR3: TGCGCCAGCAGCCAAGATCTGGGTGACACCCACAACCCAGATACGCAGTATTTT.

The chain has TRBV15 and TRBJ1-5, with 8 bases aligning to TRBD1. CDR1 LNHNV and CDR2 YYDKDF come from the germline V gene (reference sequence). The J segment lost 5 bases and the V segment lost 1 base, leaving 7 bases of the junction unmatched. This CDR3 contains 16 residues. The DNA for the CDR3 is TGTGCCACCAGCAGAGCTCGGACAGGGAATCATCAGCCCCAGCATTTT. This sequence encodes CATSRARTGNHQPQHF.

V and J are TRBV19 and TRBJ2-7; D possibly corresponds to TRBD2 (6 bases). The V end was cut by 1 base, the J end by 4 bases, with 14 bases between. The CDR3 has 15 residues. From germline, CDR1 is LNHDA and CDR2 SQIVND (reference sequence). Here the CDR3 reads CASSIGWGGEYEQYF. The CDR3 bases are TGTGCCAGTAGTATAGGTTGGGGAGGAGAGTACGAGCAGTACTTC. The full variable domain, its missing parts supplied by reference TRBV19 and TRBJ2-7, is DGGITQSPKYLFRKEGQNVTLSCEQNLNHDAMYWYRQDPGQGLRLIYYSQIVNDFQKGDIAEGYSVSREKKESFPLTVTSAQKNPTAFYLCASSIGWGGEYEQYFGPGTRLTVT.

This clone came up once. The chain combines TRBV18 with TRBJ2-1; TRBD1 matches at 7 bases. Germline values: CDR1 KGHSH, CDR2 LQKENI. Unmatched junction bases numbered 7, after V lost 5 bases and J lost 6 bases. The CDR3 is 14 residues long. The CDR3 loop is CASSSGTEANEQFF. Here the CDR3 DNA reads TGTGCCAGCTCATCCGGGACAGAGGCCAATGAGCAGTTCTTC.

The chain couples TRBV5-1 to TRBJ2-2, with 8 bases identical to TRBD1. Germline CDR1 is SGHRS and CDR2 is YFSETQ. Trimming removed 4 bases from V and 4 bases from J; junction bases left unmatched: 6. The CDR3 has 15 amino acids. The CDR3 DNA reads as TGCGCCAGCAGCGGACAGGGTTATGGCACCGGGGAGCTGTTTTTT. It translates to CASSGQGYGTGELFF.

The rearrangement uses TRBV5-1 and TRBJ1-1; 7 nucleotides align to TRBD1. This CDR3 has 16 amino acids. CDR1 is SGHRS, CDR2 YFSETQ, per germline. V shed 5 bases, J shed 4 bases, and the junction held 14 bases outside the gene matches. The CDR3 reads CASSQPQGKGGTEAFF. The CDR3 region has the DNA TGCGCCAGCAGTCAGCCACAGGGGAAAGGGGGCACTGAAGCTTTCTTT.

This chain links TRBV6-5 with TRBJ1-5; TRBD1 aligns across 8 bases. Germline CDR1 and CDR2: MNHEY and SVGAGI. Trimming at V came to 4 bases and at J to 8 bases, leaving 7 bases not matched to a gene. The CDR3 is 14 residues long. As DNA, the CDR3 is TGTGCCAGCAGTTGGGGGACAGGCAAAGAGCCCCAGCATTTT. Amino acid sequence: CASSWGTGKEPQHF.

The chain employs TRBV29-1 and TRBJ2-1; 12 bases agree with TRBD2. The V and J ends lost 6 bases and 3 bases, in that order; junction bases with no gene match: 18. The length of the CDR3 is 19 residues. Germline CDR1 reads SQVTM; CDR2 reads ANQGSEA. In nucleotides, the CDR3 is TGCAGCGTCCGCCGTCGTCTAGCGGGAGGGCCCTTAAGCTACAATGAGCAGTTCTTC. Amino acids: CSVRRRLAGGPLSYNEQFF.

J is TRBJ2-7 and V is TRBV7-2; D is uncertain. V lost 1 base and J lost 6, with 7 bases in between. This CDR3 is built from 12 residues. Germline values: CDR1 SGHTA, CDR2 FQGNSA. In DNA form, the CDR3 reads TGTGCCAGCAGCTTAGGACTGGGCGAGCAGTACTTC. Its protein product is CASSLGLGEQYF. The full variable domain, in which reference TRBV7-2 and TRBJ2-7 provide the parts outside the CDR3, is GAGVSQSPSNKVTEKGKDVELRCDPISGHTALYWYRQSLGQGLEFLIYFQGNSAPDKSGLPSDRFSAERTGGSVSTLTIQRTQQEDSAVYLCASSLGLGEQYFGPGTRLTVT.

The V call is TRBV28, the J call TRBJ1-4; D is ambiguous. CDR1 is MDHEN, CDR2 SYDVKM, per germline. The ends were cut back, 7 bases at V and 5 bases at J, with 14 bases in the middle. The CDR3 has 14 residues. CDR3 in amino acids: CASTKGASNEKLFF. The CDR3 nucleotides read TGTGCCAGCACGAAGGGAGCTTCAAATGAAAAACTGTTTTTT.

This chain links TRBV30 with TRBJ1-1, with D possibly matching TRBD1 (5 bases). CDR1 is GTSNPN, CDR2 SVGIG, per germline (reference sequence). This CDR3 is 13 amino acids long. The ends were cut back, 5 bases at V and 1 base at J, with 11 bases in the middle. The CDR3 reads CAWELDRNTEAFF. In DNA form, the CDR3 reads TGTGCCTGGGAGTTAGACAGGAACACTGAAGCTTTCTTT.

This rearrangement joins TRBV5-4 to TRBJ1-1; D is undetermined. This CDR3 has 13 residues. V was pared by 4 bases and J by 0 bases, with 7 bases between. The germline CDR1 and CDR2 sequences are SGHNT and YYREEE (reference sequence). The CDR3 spells CASSRHLNTEAFF. CDR3 nucleotide sequence: TGTGCCAGCAGCCGACACTTGAACACTGAAGCTTTCTTT.

The chain employs TRBV18 and TRBJ1-5; D is uncertain. Trimming left V 2 bases short and J 5 bases short, with 25 bases between. CDR1 is KGHSH and CDR2 is LQKENI in the germline V gene. CDR3 length equals 19 residues. CDR3 in DNA: TGTGCCAGCTCACCAGCCGGGCCGACGGGCCGGGGATTTTATCAGCCCCAGCATTTT. Encoded protein: CASSPAGPTGRGFYQPQHF.